These 6 T cell receptor beta chains were all obtained from the same sample, sequenced in a study of blood T cell repertoires in COVID-19. Profiled with immunoSEQ multiplex PCR; TCRdb holds only in-frame clones, not every one. The sample records about 490,000 clones, 70% to 90% being singletons. Sequenced: peripheral blood. All receptors derive from a human donor in a cohort sampled during active COVID-19.

This chain joins TRBV2 and TRBJ1-2; D remains ambiguous. Germline V CDR1 and CDR2: SNHLY, FYNNEI. There are 14 residues in the CDR3. V was cut by 4 bases and J by 6 bases, with 15 bases left in between. CDR3 sequence (DNA): TGTGCCAGCAGTGCCGGGTCACGAAGCCATGGCTACACCTTC. This codes for CASSAGSRSHGYTF.

V is TRBV28 and J is TRBJ2-1; maybe TRBD2 (7 bases). There are 16 residues in the CDR3. In germline, CDR1 is MDHEN, CDR2 SYDVKM. V was shortened by 7 bases and J by 1 base, with 17 bases between the two germline ends. The CDR3 region is CASIKGGAISYNEQFF. The CDR3 coding sequence is TGTGCCAGCATTAAGGGGGGGGCCATTTCCTACAATGAGCAGTTCTTC.

V gene TRBV19 combines with J gene TRBJ1-2; the D gene is possibly TRBD1 (5 bases). Germline CDR1 and CDR2: LNHDA and SQIVND (reference sequence). The ends were cut back, 4 bases at V and 1 base at J, with 7 bases in the middle. This CDR3 spans 13 amino acids. The CDR3 here is CASSNQGNYGYTF. The CDR3 coding sequence is TGTGCCAGTAGTAACCAGGGTAACTATGGCTACACCTTC.

This rearrangement joins TRBV18 to TRBJ2-3, with D tentatively TRBD1 (6 bases). The CDR3 spans 17 residues. In germline, CDR1 is KGHSH, CDR2 LQKENI. Trimming stripped 0 bases from V and 4 bases from J, with 17 bases between. For the CDR3, the DNA is TGTGCCAGCTCACCACCGATGGGGGCCGAGAAGGCAGATACGCAGTATTTT. The encoded protein is CASSPPMGAEKADTQYF.

J is TRBJ1-1 and V is TRBV28; TRBD1 matches at 8 bases. The germline gives CDR1 MDHEN, CDR2 SYDVKM. The CDR3 is 12 amino acids. V lost 10 bases and J lost 4; bases outside the gene matches: 5. DNA for the CDR3: TGTGCCATCAATACAGGGGGCACTGAAGCTTTCTTT. This gives the protein CAINTGGTEAFF.

This sequence joins TRBV19 and TRBJ1-5; 7 nucleotides line up with TRBD1. Per germline, CDR1 LNHDA and CDR2 SQIVND (reference sequence). Trimming cost V 6 bases and J 6 bases; bases outside gene matches: 8. The CDR3 sequence is 14 residues long. CDR3 loop: CASRKTGTAQPQHF. CDR3 nucleotides: TGTGCCAGTAGAAAGACAGGGACGGCTCAGCCCCAGCATTTT.